The 21 T cell receptor beta chains listed next were all sequenced from one sample in a study of human T cells and chemical hapten exposure. It was the library that attached unique molecular identifiers to individual cDNA molecules. TCRdb analysed the reads with MiXCR anew, one entry per CDR3 protein. Of about 120,000 distinct CDR3 sequences listed, 8.5% are singletons. Unfractionated whole blood served as the source for total RNA extraction. Material for sequencing was whole blood. These receptors came from a human donor in good health. Some clones in this sample may be carry-over from other donors' samples.

The gene calls are TRBV14 and TRBJ1-6; D is unresolved. The CDR3 contains 16 residues. Trimming stripped 1 base from V and 4 bases from J, with 11 bases between. From germline, CDR1 is SGHDN and CDR2 FVKESK. This chain's CDR3 is CASSQADGPYNSPLHF. The DNA of the CDR3 is TGTGCCAGCAGCCAAGCTGACGGACCGTATAATTCACCCCTCCACTTT.

This clonotype occurred many times. The chain carries TRBV10-3 and TRBJ2-1; D remains ambiguous. Trimming removed 0 bases at V and 10 bases at J, with 13 bases between. CDR1 is ENHRY and CDR2 is SYGVKD in the germline V gene. The CDR3 totals 14 residues. The CDR3 reads CAISESGPVPEQFF. CDR3 in DNA: TGTGCCATCAGTGAGTCTGGACCAGTTCCAGAGCAGTTCTTC.

This sequence joins TRBV5-4 and TRBJ2-3; 8 bases are a match to TRBD1. Germline CDR1 is SGHNT and CDR2 is YYREEE (reference sequence). The V segment lost 5 bases and the J segment 2 bases; nucleotides outside the gene matches: 7. The CDR3 consists of 15 residues. CDR3 loop: CASRKDRGYTDTQYF. The CDR3 DNA follows: TGTGCCAGCAGAAAAGACAGGGGATACACAGATACGCAGTATTTT.

V gene TRBV6-2 or TRBV6-3 combines with J gene TRBJ1-5; 8 nucleotides align to TRBD1. The CDR3 contains 15 residues. Per germline, CDR1 MNHEY and CDR2 SVGEGT. The trim removed 6 bases at V and 2 bases at J, leaving 6 bases unmatched. This chain's CDR3 is CASRSDREGNQPQHF. The CDR3 DNA sequence: TGTGCCAGCAGATCGGACAGGGAGGGCAATCAGCCCCAGCATTTT.

At least ten counts were recorded for this clonotype. The chain couples TRBV12-3 or TRBV12-4 to TRBJ1-6; the D is unclear. This CDR3 spans 15 amino acids. Trimming removed 4 bases at V and 12 bases at J, with 19 bases between. The CDR3 loop reads CASSSKVSRMEPLHF. In nucleotides, the CDR3 is TGTGCCAGCAGTTCCAAGGTGTCACGGATGGAACCCCTCCACTTT.

This clonotype was seen a handful of times. The V and J genes are TRBV20-1 and TRBJ2-7; D gene uncertain. Trimming stripped 6 bases from V and 0 bases from J, with 15 bases between. CDR3 length: 14 residues. Germline CDR1 is DFQATT and CDR2 is SNEGSKA (reference sequence). Here the CDR3 reads CSAAVSQSSYEQYF. CDR3 in DNA: TGCAGTGCCGCAGTCAGCCAGAGCTCCTACGAGCAGTACTTC.

This clonotype was seen a handful of times. The chain combines TRBV5-4 with TRBJ1-1, with D tentatively TRBD1 (5 bases). Trimming pared 7 bases from V and 5 bases from J, leaving 9 bases between. Germline V CDR1 and CDR2: SGHNT, YYREEE (reference sequence). The CDR3 consists of 11 residues. CDR3 sequence reads: CASGALTEAFF. In DNA form, the CDR3 reads TGTGCCAGCGGGGCGTTGACTGAAGCTTTCTTT.

This clonotype was detected many times. This chain joins TRBV10-1 and TRBJ2-1; the D is unclear. Germline lookup yields CDR1 WNHNN and CDR2 SYGVQD (reference sequence). The CDR3 totals 14 residues. With 6 bases removed from V and 0 bases from J, the gap between germline ends came to 9 bases. CDR3 bases: TGCGCCAGCAGCGAATACAGCTCCTACAATGAGCAGTTCTTC. Residues: CASSEYSSYNEQFF.

The J gene is TRBJ2-7, the V gene TRBV19, with 11 positions matching TRBD2. CDR3 length: 15 residues. Germline CDR1 is LNHDA and CDR2 is SQIVND (reference sequence). V trimming: 5 bases; J trimming: 1 base; junction bases outside the gene matches: 4. The CDR3 DNA reads as TGTGCCAGTAGTCCCGGGACTAGCGGTTCCTACGAGCAGTACTTC. This codes for CASSPGTSGSYEQYF.

This clonotype was counted at least ten times. The chain uses TRBV20-1 and TRBJ2-1, with 7 bases aligning to TRBD2. This CDR3 contains 15 residues. The germline CDR1 and CDR2 sequences are DFQATT and SNEGSKA (reference sequence). The ends lost 2 bases at V and 5 bases at J; junction bases unmatched: 9. The CDR3 coding sequence is TGCAGTGCTAGACCCGGGGAGGGCCGGAACAATGAGCAGTTCTTC. Amino acids: CSARPGEGRNNEQFF.

V usage is TRBV11-2 and J usage is TRBJ2-6, with D hard to call. Germline assignment: CDR1 SGHAT and CDR2 FQNNGV. Trimming shortened V by 5 bases and J by 0 bases, and 11 bases separated the two germline ends. The length of the CDR3 is 16 residues. In DNA form, the CDR3 reads TGTGCCAGCAGCGCTCAGACGAGCTCTGGGGCCAACGTCCTGACTTTC. Its protein is CASSAQTSSGANVLTF.

This clonotype was counted between two and nine times. The rearrangement uses TRBV25-1 and TRBJ1-1, with a possible D match to TRBD1 (6 bases). The CDR3 runs to 16 residues. Germline lookup yields CDR1 MGHDK and CDR2 SYGVNS. V lost 4 bases and J 4 bases, leaving 19 bases between the germline ends. CDR3 sequence: CASSGVRREGVTEAFF. Here the CDR3 DNA reads TGTGCCAGCAGTGGGGTCCGCAGGGAGGGGGTCACTGAAGCTTTCTTT.

This clonotype was counted between two and nine times. The chain couples TRBV3-1 to TRBJ1-1; D gene unclear. Trimming removed 4 bases at V and 7 bases at J, with 19 bases between. This CDR3 has 15 residues. Per the germline V gene, CDR1 is LGHDT and CDR2 is YNNKEL (reference sequence). The DNA of the CDR3 is TGTGCCAGCAGCCCCACCCCGGAACAGAGCCTTGAAGCTTTCTTT. Protein product: CASSPTPEQSLEAFF.

The rearrangement joins TRBV4-1 to TRBJ1-6; D call uncertain. The germline V gene has CDR1 MGHRA and CDR2 YSYEKL. CDR3 size: 18 residues. The V gene lost 0 bases and the J gene lost 10 bases, with 22 bases spanning the gap. The CDR3 is CASSQEWQLGPLGSPLHF. The CDR3 DNA follows: TGCGCCAGCAGCCAAGAGTGGCAGTTAGGCCCCCTAGGCTCACCCCTCCACTTT.

This clonotype showed up just a few times. The chain uses TRBV6-5 and TRBJ2-7; TRBD1 aligns across 7 bases. The V gene end was trimmed by 6 bases and the J gene end by 3 bases; junction bases not matched to a gene: 8. The CDR3 is 14 residues long. The germline CDR1 and CDR2 sequences are MNHEY and SVGAGI. CDR3 nucleotide sequence: TGTGCCAGCAGAGCTCCGGGACAGCGCTACGAGCAGTACTTC. This gives the protein CASRAPGQRYEQYF.

V gene TRBV19 combines with J gene TRBJ2-2; D unclear. Per the germline V gene, CDR1 is LNHDA and CDR2 is SQIVND (reference sequence). V gave up 1 base and J gave up 5 bases, with 11 bases separating them. The length of the CDR3 is 15 residues. The CDR3 DNA reads TGTGCCAGTAGTATAGGGACCGGTGGAACCGGGGAGCTGTTTTTT. Its protein is CASSIGTGGTGELFF. Full variable domain (outside the CDR3, taken from reference TRBV19 and TRBJ2-2): DGGITQSPKYLFRKEGQNVTLSCEQNLNHDAMYWYRQDPGQGLRLIYYSQIVNDFQKGDIAEGYSVSREKKESFPLTVTSAQKNPTAFYLCASSIGTGGTGELFFGEGSRLTVL.

This chain uses TRBV18 with TRBJ2-7, with 10 bases fitting TRBD2. Germline assignment: CDR1 KGHSH and CDR2 LQKENI. The CDR3 spans 15 residues. With V trimmed by 5 bases and J by 6 bases, 10 bases remained unmatched. The CDR3 nucleotides are TGTGCCAGCTCAGCCACTCCCGGGACTAGCGTCGAGCAGTACTTC. The encoded protein is CASSATPGTSVEQYF.

This clonotype was found many times. J is TRBJ1-1 and V is TRBV29-1; D is unresolved. CDR3 length: 14 residues. CDR1 and CDR2 (germline): SQVTM, ANQGSEA. The ends were cut back, 3 bases at V and 3 bases at J, with 14 bases in the middle. CDR3 loop: CSVEVRRQDTEAFF. The CDR3 nucleotides are TGCAGCGTTGAGGTTCGGCGCCAGGACACTGAAGCTTTCTTT.

In this sample, this clonotype turned up a few times. This sequence joins TRBV12-5 and TRBJ1-3, with a tentative D call TRBD1 (5 bases). Trimming took off 1 base at V and 4 bases at J, with 5 bases between the two ends. This CDR3 comprises 13 residues. Germline CDR1 LGHNT, CDR2 FRNRAP. The CDR3 region has the DNA TGTGCTAGTGGTTTGGGACAGGGAAACACCATATATTTT. This codes for CASGLGQGNTIYF.

The V and J genes are TRBV6-5 and TRBJ2-2, with 9 positions matching TRBD2. Germline-derived CDR1 and CDR2 are MNHEY and SVGAGI. The CDR3 is made up of 15 amino acids. V lost 7 bases, J lost 6 bases, and 9 bases stayed unmatched. DNA for the CDR3: TGTGCCAGCAACCCTAGCGGGGTGGGGCCCGGGGAGCTGTTTTTT. Translation: CASNPSGVGPGELFF.

This clonotype was picked up many times. The rearrangement joins TRBV10-3 to TRBJ2-3; D unresolved. The V gene lost 8 bases and the J gene lost 1 base, with 7 bases spanning the gap. CDR1 is ENHRY, CDR2 SYGVKD, per germline. The CDR3 is 12 residues long. Here the CDR3 reads CAIALRTDTQYF. DNA for the CDR3: TGTGCCATCGCGTTGCGCACAGATACGCAGTATTTT.